The text below deals with one T cell receptor beta chain. This clonotype has more than one count but fewer than ten. The antigen it binds to is not known. No qualities accompany the bases; no much larger clone lies one base away. This sample is drawn from a study of response to subunit inactivated influenza vaccine (dated by TCRdb to the late 2010s). Regarding the complete study: The study used deep quantitative T cell receptor repertoire profiling to track responses to a trivalent subunit inactivated influenza vaccine.

The investigation overall reported the following: The authors suggested that each seasonal influenza vaccination may recruit only a limited number of new T cells.

The method was RT-PCR. Data came from an Illumina HiSeq 2500. TCRdb reanalyzed the raw reads on its own, using fastp at Q25 for trimming and MiXCR for clone calling, and kept in-frame beta chains. Entries that share a CDR3 protein sequence are merged under the most common genes and DNA. The sample table holds a few hundred thousand distinct CDR3 sequences, of which approximately 11% were seen once. The ten largest clones represent about 12% of the sample. CDR1 and CDR2 (MNHNS, SASEGT) derive from the germline V gene. Spanning cysteine to phenylalanine, the CDR3 consists of 15 amino acids. Only the CDR3 DNA is retained, 45 bases long and in frame from the first base. V lost 5 bases and J lost 5 bases, and the count of bases not matched to a germline gene is 4. Taken with the paper, the label for time point translates to: approximately 47 days after influenza vaccine administration.

Material: PBMCs from blood, obtained 40 to 50 days after vaccination. The sequence derives from a man aged 50 or older who received an inactivated influenza vaccine. Donor details come from another sample of the same person, matched by shared clones. The rearranged segments are TRBV6-1 and TRBJ2-2, and TRBD1 aligns with 11 junction nucleotides. The CDR3 region: CASSQDRGQTGELFF. The DNA sequence follows: TGTGCCAGCAGTCAGGACAGGGGGCAAACCGGGGAGCTGTTTTTT.